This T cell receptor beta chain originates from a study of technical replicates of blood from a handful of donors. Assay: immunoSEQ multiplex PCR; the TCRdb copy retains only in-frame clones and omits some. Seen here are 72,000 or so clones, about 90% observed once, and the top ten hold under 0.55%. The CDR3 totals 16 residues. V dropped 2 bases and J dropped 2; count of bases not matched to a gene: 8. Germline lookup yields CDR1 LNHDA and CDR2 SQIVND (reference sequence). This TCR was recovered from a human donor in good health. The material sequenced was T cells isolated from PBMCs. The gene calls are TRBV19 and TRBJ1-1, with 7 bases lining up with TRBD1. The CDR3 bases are TGTGCCAGTAGTATAAGGAACAGGGGATTAAACACTGAAGCTTTCTTT. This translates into CASSIRNRGLNTEAFF.